The 30 T cell receptor beta chains given below trace back to one sample, sequenced in a study of brain T cells in children with intractable seizures. Sequencing was performed with immunoSEQ multiplex PCR; in TCRdb, only in-frame clones are kept and a portion is missing. The sample holds 70,000 to 90,000 clones, 90% to 95% seen once. The specimen was peripheral blood, collected at surgery. The receptors originated from a boy younger than two with tuberous sclerosis and intractable seizures.

The chain carries TRBV3-1 (or the pseudogene TRBV3-2) and TRBJ2-5, with 7 bases matching TRBD1. Trimming cost V 3 bases and J 5 bases; bases outside gene matches: 9. This CDR3 has 15 amino acids. Germline loops: CDR1 LGHDT, CDR2 YNNKEL (reference sequence). DNA of the CDR3: TGTGCCAGCAGCCAGGGACAGCCCCCGGGGGAGACCCAGTACTTC. Amino acid sequence: CASSQGQPPGETQYF.

This chain links TRBV19 with TRBJ1-3; D perhaps matches TRBD1 (5 bases). Germline V gene sequence: CDR1 LNHDA, CDR2 SQIVND (reference sequence). V dropped 4 bases and J dropped 4 bases, with 17 bases sitting between them. This CDR3 is built from 16 residues. The CDR3 is CASSTASGLLGNTIYF. The DNA of the CDR3 is TGTGCCAGTAGTACCGCCTCGGGGCTATTGGGAAACACCATATATTTT.

The table lists this clone with a count of one. The rearrangement uses TRBV7-9 and TRBJ1-4; D call uncertain. Germline V CDR1 and CDR2: SEHNR, FQNEAQ (reference sequence). The CDR3 is 15 residues long. V was cut by 3 bases and J by 3 bases, with 11 bases left in between. The CDR3 loop is CASSFPGSPNEKLFF. CDR3 nucleotide sequence: TGTGCCAGCAGCTTCCCGGGCTCCCCTAATGAAAAACTGTTTTTT.

V gene TRBV13 combines with J gene TRBJ2-1; 12 bases are shared with TRBD2. The CDR3 is 16 residues long. Germline CDR1 PRHDT, CDR2 FYEKMQ (reference sequence). After removal of 4 bases from V and 6 bases from J, the junction contained 7 bases not matched to a gene. The CDR3 region is CASSYHGLAGPNEQFF. The CDR3 DNA follows: TGTGCCAGCAGCTACCATGGACTAGCGGGACCCAATGAGCAGTTCTTC.

V usage is TRBV5-4 and J usage is TRBJ1-3; TRBD1 aligns across 9 bases. The V gene's germline CDR1 is SGHNT and CDR2 YYREEE (reference sequence). V was clipped by 4 bases and J by 4 bases; unmatched bases: 6. This CDR3 region has 15 residues. This CDR3 is CASSPGTGRGNTIYF. The CDR3 coding sequence is TGTGCCAGCAGCCCAGGGACAGGGAGAGGAAACACCATATATTTT.

There are a few counts of this clone. The chain has TRBV6-2 or TRBV6-3 and TRBJ2-7; 9 bases line up with TRBD1. This CDR3 region has 14 residues. V lost 0 bases to trimming and J lost 3 bases; unmatched junction nucleotides: 0. CDR1 and CDR2 (germline): MNHEY, SVGEGT. In DNA form, the CDR3 reads TGTGCCAGCAGTTACTCGACAGGGGGCTACGAGCAGTACTTC. It encodes CASSYSTGGYEQYF.

With respect to this clone: The sample has other DNA sequences that encode this CDR3 too. In nucleotides, the CDR3 is TGTGCCAGCAGCTTATCACTGGAAGAGACCCAGTACTTC. Amino acid sequence: CASSLSLEETQYF. The gene calls are TRBV7-3 and TRBJ2-5, with D unresolved. The CDR3 loop spans 13 amino acids. CDR1 and CDR2 (germline): SGHTA, FQGTGA. The ends were cut back, 2 bases at V and 3 bases at J, with 7 bases in the middle.

The rearrangement uses TRBV30 and TRBJ1-6; D is ambiguous. Germline assignment: CDR1 GTSNPN and CDR2 SVGIG (reference sequence). The CDR3 covers 14 residues. V was cut by 3 bases and J by 7 bases, with 13 bases left in between. CDR3 coding DNA: TGTGCCTGGAGGAGACGGGTCTCGAATTCACCCCTCCACTTT. Amino acids: CAWRRRVSNSPLHF.

The J gene is TRBJ2-4, the V gene TRBV5-1; 12 nucleotides agree with TRBD1. This CDR3 spans 19 amino acids. From germline, CDR1 is SGHRS and CDR2 YFSETQ. V dropped 4 bases and J dropped 1; count of bases not matched to a gene: 12. CDR3 sequence reads: CASSTGGQGAVFAKNIQYF. The DNA for the CDR3 is TGCGCCAGCAGCACGGGGGGACAGGGGGCCGTATTTGCCAAAAACATTCAGTACTTC.

The CDR3: CASSPMNNEQFF. Here the CDR3 DNA reads TGTGCCAGCAGCCCGATGAACAATGAGCAGTTCTTC. V is TRBV14 and J is TRBJ2-1; no definite D call. CDR3 length: 12 residues. Trimming removed 4 bases from V and 5 bases from J, with 6 bases in between. Germline V gene lookup returns CDR1 SGHDN and CDR2 FVKESK.

The chain combines TRBV2 with TRBJ2-5, with 9 bases aligning to TRBD1. The CDR3 extends over 16 amino acids. Germline V gene lookup returns CDR1 SNHLY and CDR2 FYNNEI. V lost 4 bases and J lost 1; bases outside the gene matches: 7. The chain's CDR3 is CASSVLGTGPQETQYF. In DNA form, the CDR3 reads TGTGCCAGCAGTGTGCTAGGGACAGGGCCCCAAGAGACCCAGTACTTC.

A single count supports this clone. The V call is TRBV11-3, the J call TRBJ2-5; TRBD2 agrees at 11 bases. The V gene end was trimmed by 4 bases and the J gene end by 5 bases; junction bases not matched to a gene: 12. CDR3 length: 17 residues. The germline gives CDR1 SGHNT, CDR2 YENEEA. Here the CDR3 reads CASSSQLTSGNPETQYF. CDR3 sequence (DNA): TGTGCCAGCAGCTCACAGCTGACTAGCGGGAATCCGGAGACCCAGTACTTC.

The gene calls are TRBV7-9 and TRBJ2-1; D is perhaps TRBD2 (6 bases). Germline V gene lookup returns CDR1 SEHNR and CDR2 FQNEAQ (reference sequence). V shed 2 bases and J shed 7 bases, with 12 bases lying between them. There are 14 residues in the CDR3. CDR3 protein: CASSLLASWNEQFF. CDR3 DNA sequence: TGTGCCAGCAGCTTACTAGCGAGTTGGAATGAGCAGTTCTTC.

The chain employs TRBV7-9 and TRBJ2-1; the D call may be TRBD1 or TRBD2 (5 bases each). V lost 5 bases and J 8 bases, leaving 13 bases between the germline ends. CDR3 length: 13 residues. Germline V gives CDR1 SEHNR, CDR2 FQNEAQ (reference sequence). The CDR3: CASSAGTSDEQFF. In DNA form, the CDR3 reads TGTGCCAGCAGCGCCGGGACCTCTGATGAGCAGTTCTTC.

This chain uses TRBV6-5 with TRBJ1-1; weak D call: TRBD1 (5 bases). V lost 5 bases and J lost 7, with 14 bases in between. Germline V gene sequence: CDR1 MNHEY, CDR2 SVGAGI. This CDR3 spans 13 amino acids. The CDR3 DNA reads TGTGCCAGCAGTATACGGGGCCGGGATGAAGCTTTCTTT. The encoded protein is CASSIRGRDEAFF.

This chain links TRBV6-5 with TRBJ2-4, with 7 bases that match TRBD1. The V segment lost 4 bases and the J segment 2 bases; nucleotides outside the gene matches: 5. The CDR3 has 15 amino acids. CDR1 and CDR2 from the germline V gene are MNHEY and SVGAGI. CDR3 sequence (DNA): TGTGCCAGCAGTTTGACAGGGATGACCAAAAACATTCAGTACTTC. It is translated as CASSLTGMTKNIQYF.

The gene calls are TRBV7-6 and TRBJ2-1, with 10 nucleotides matching TRBD2. The length of the CDR3 is 17 residues. J gave up 7 bases and V 1 base, and 10 bases lay outside the gene matches. CDR1 is SGHVS and CDR2 is FNYEAQ in the germline V gene. CDR3 amino acids: CASSLVGLAEARNEQFF. The CDR3, as DNA: TGTGCCAGCAGCTTAGTCGGACTAGCGGAAGCACGAAATGAGCAGTTCTTC.

This clone was counted only a few times. V gene TRBV11-2 combines with J gene TRBJ1-6; the match to TRBD1 covers 7 bases. Germline loops: CDR1 SGHAT, CDR2 FQNNGV. V shed 5 bases, J shed 12 bases, and the junction held 13 bases outside the gene matches. This CDR3 is built from 15 residues. This CDR3 reads CASSRIRDSPKPLHF. The DNA for the CDR3 is TGTGCCAGCAGCCGCATACGGGACAGCCCTAAACCCCTCCACTTT.

This chain connects TRBV5-1 to TRBJ2-3; D not certain. The V gene lost 4 bases and the J gene lost 6 bases, with 9 bases spanning the gap. The germline gives CDR1 SGHRS, CDR2 YFSETQ. The CDR3 runs 12 residues. CDR3 sequence (DNA): TGCGCCAGCAGCGGGAAAGGGGATACGCAGTATTTT. It encodes CASSGKGDTQYF. The full variable domain, rest sourced from reference TRBV5-1 and TRBJ2-3, is KAGVTQTPRYLIKTRGQQVTLSCSPISGHRSVSWYQQTPGQGLQFLFEYFSETQRNKGNFPGRFSGRQFSNSRSEMNVSTLELGDSALYLCASSGKGDTQYFGPGTRLTVL.

The CDR3 region has the DNA TGTGCCAGCAGGGCCAGGGGATCTGGGAACACTGAAGCTTTCTTT. Its translation is CASRARGSGNTEAFF. The chain carries TRBV6-5 and TRBJ1-1, with D possibly being TRBD1 (6 bases). The V end was cut by 6 bases, the J end by 1 base, with 15 bases between. This CDR3 has 15 residues. CDR1 and CDR2 from the germline V gene are MNHEY and SVGAGI.

This chain links TRBV7-2 with TRBJ1-2, with D perhaps TRBD1 (5 bases). Germline CDR1 and CDR2: SGHTA and FQGNSA. The ends were cut back, 3 bases at V and 3 bases at J, with 8 bases in the middle. This CDR3 is 13 amino acids long. The CDR3 sequence is CASSFGTDYGYTF. CDR3 nucleotide sequence: TGTGCCAGCAGCTTCGGGACCGACTATGGCTACACCTTC. The full variable domain, with the rest looked up from reference TRBV7-2 and TRBJ1-2, is GAGVSQSPSNKVTEKGKDVELRCDPISGHTALYWYRQSLGQGLEFLIYFQGNSAPDKSGLPSDRFSAERTGGSVSTLTIQRTQQEDSAVYLCASSFGTDYGYTFGSGTRLTVV.

The chain carries TRBV19 and TRBJ1-3; TRBD1 is a possible D gene (6 bases). The germline CDR1 and CDR2 sequences are LNHDA and SQIVND (reference sequence). This CDR3 spans 16 amino acids. The V gene lost 3 bases and the J gene lost 0 bases, with 12 bases spanning the gap. This CDR3 is CASSIVRGNSGNTIYF. In nucleotides, the CDR3 is TGTGCCAGTAGTATCGTCAGGGGAAACTCTGGAAACACCATATATTTT.

The chain employs TRBV6-2 or TRBV6-3 and TRBJ2-5; a weak D match, TRBD2 (6 bases). The CDR3 runs 16 residues. The V gene's germline CDR1 is MNHEY and CDR2 SVGEGT. V was pared by 4 bases and J by 5 bases, with 20 bases between. CDR3 coding DNA: TGTGCCAGCAGTTCCCCCCCGTGGAGGGGTTCGGAGACCCAGTACTTC. The encoded protein is CASSSPPWRGSETQYF.

V is TRBV2 and J is TRBJ2-1, with a tentative D call TRBD2 (6 bases). Trimming took off 6 bases at V and 5 bases at J, with 17 bases between the two ends. Germline V gene sequence: CDR1 SNHLY, CDR2 FYNNEI. This CDR3 is built from 15 residues. The CDR3 loop reads CASSKLASVDNEQFF. For the CDR3, the DNA is TGTGCCAGCAGCAAACTAGCTAGTGTGGACAATGAGCAGTTCTTC.

This clone was recorded once. The chain combines TRBV7-9 with TRBJ2-6, with 8 bases lining up with TRBD1. The CDR3 runs to 18 residues. After removal of 5 bases from V and 4 bases from J, the junction contained 13 bases not matched to a gene. Germline loops: CDR1 SEHNR, CDR2 FQNEAQ (reference sequence). The CDR3 bases are TGTGCCAGCAGCGACCGGGACAGGATCTATTTGGGGGCCAACGTCCTGACTTTC. It specifies CASSDRDRIYLGANVLTF.

The gene calls are TRBV7-9 and TRBJ2-2, with 7 bases aligning to TRBD2. This CDR3 is 17 amino acids long. Trimming cost V 1 base and J 0 bases; bases outside gene matches: 5. Germline CDR1 and CDR2: SEHNR and FQNEAQ (reference sequence). The CDR3 reads CASSLGRGGPNTGELFF. The CDR3 nucleotides are TGTGCCAGCAGCTTAGGGCGCGGGGGACCGAACACCGGGGAGCTGTTTTTT.

This chain uses TRBV29-1 with TRBJ1-1; D may be TRBD1 (5 bases). Germline V gene lookup returns CDR1 SQVTM and CDR2 ANQGSEA. With 1 base removed from V and 8 bases from J, the gap between germline ends came to 17 bases. This CDR3 contains 14 residues. The CDR3 sequence: CSVEGRLTTAEAFF. As DNA, the CDR3 is TGCAGCGTTGAAGGGAGGTTAACGACAGCCGAAGCTTTCTTT.

The chain recombines TRBV14 with TRBJ1-1, with D uncertain. This CDR3 region has 16 residues. V was pared by 4 bases and J by 1 base, with 16 bases between. CDR1 and CDR2 from the germline V gene are SGHDN and FVKESK. The CDR3 loop is CASSLRHNPSNTEAFF. For the CDR3, the DNA is TGTGCCAGCAGCCTACGACATAACCCCTCGAACACTGAAGCTTTCTTT.

The chain recombines TRBV28 with TRBJ1-1, with no clear D. V gave up 3 bases and J gave up 0 bases, with 14 bases separating them. The CDR3 runs 16 residues. Germline lookup yields CDR1 MDHEN and CDR2 SYDVKM. The CDR3: CASSFSIPHLNTEAFF. Here the CDR3 DNA reads TGTGCCAGCAGTTTTTCTATCCCGCACTTGAACACTGAAGCTTTCTTT.

The count of this clone is one. CDR3 sequence reads: CASSQDPWGLAGGTGELFF. CDR3 in DNA: TGTGCCAGCAGCCAAGATCCGTGGGGTTTGGCAGGGGGAACCGGGGAGCTGTTTTTT. This chain uses TRBV3-1 (or the pseudogene TRBV3-2) with TRBJ2-2; 7 bases align to TRBD1. This CDR3 has 19 residues. Unmatched junction bases numbered 15, after V lost 0 bases and J lost 5 bases. Germline CDR1 reads LGHDT; CDR2 reads YNNKEL (reference sequence).